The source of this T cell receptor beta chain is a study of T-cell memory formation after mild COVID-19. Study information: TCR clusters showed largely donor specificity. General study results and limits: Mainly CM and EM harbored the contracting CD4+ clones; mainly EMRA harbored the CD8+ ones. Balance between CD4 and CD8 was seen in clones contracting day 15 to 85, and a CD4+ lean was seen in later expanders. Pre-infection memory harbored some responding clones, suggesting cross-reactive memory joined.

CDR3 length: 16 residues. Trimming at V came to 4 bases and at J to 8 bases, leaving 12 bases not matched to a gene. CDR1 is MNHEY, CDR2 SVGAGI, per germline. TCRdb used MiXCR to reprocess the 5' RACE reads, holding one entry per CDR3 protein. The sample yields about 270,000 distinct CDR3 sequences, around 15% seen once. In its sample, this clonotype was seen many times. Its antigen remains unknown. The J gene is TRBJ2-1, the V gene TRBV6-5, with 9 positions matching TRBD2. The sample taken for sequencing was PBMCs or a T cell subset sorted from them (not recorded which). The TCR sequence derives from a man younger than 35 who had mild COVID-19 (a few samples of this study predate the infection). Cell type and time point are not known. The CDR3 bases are TGTGCCAGCAGTTCTAGACTAGCGGTGAGGGGCGATGAGCAGTTCTTC. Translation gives CASSSRLAVRGDEQFF.